The clone carrying this T cell receptor (beta chain) appeared a single time. This entry belongs to a study of blood T cell repertoires in COVID-19. Looking at the study overall: Acute-phase and convalescent COVID-19 samples originated in the United States, Italy and Spain. PBMCs, B-cell-depleted T cells, or T cells were the source of the cDNA or gDNA that made up the material.

Original processing notes: Amplification of reference gene primers was used by the study to estimate nucleated cell counts. Generated by immunoSEQ multiplex PCR, the TCRdb table keeps only in-frame clones and is missing some. The V and J calls and clone size are taken from that table; D and trimming were inferred from the DNA. Found here are 310,000 or so clones, about nine tenths of them singletons; the top ten hold 2.2%. With V trimmed by 2 bases and J by 6 bases, 19 bases remained unmatched. The germline V gene has CDR1 ENHRY and CDR2 SYGVKD. This CDR3 is built from 20 residues. The sequenced sample was peripheral blood. The source is a woman aged 45-59 years who had recovered from COVID-19. The rearrangement uses TRBV10-3 and TRBJ2-7; 13 nucleotides align to TRBD2. The CDR3 bases are TGTGCCATCAGTGAGCCCAACGCCCTTGGACTAGCGGGAGCTCTAGGCGAGCAGTACTTC. Protein product: CAISEPNALGLAGALGEQYF.